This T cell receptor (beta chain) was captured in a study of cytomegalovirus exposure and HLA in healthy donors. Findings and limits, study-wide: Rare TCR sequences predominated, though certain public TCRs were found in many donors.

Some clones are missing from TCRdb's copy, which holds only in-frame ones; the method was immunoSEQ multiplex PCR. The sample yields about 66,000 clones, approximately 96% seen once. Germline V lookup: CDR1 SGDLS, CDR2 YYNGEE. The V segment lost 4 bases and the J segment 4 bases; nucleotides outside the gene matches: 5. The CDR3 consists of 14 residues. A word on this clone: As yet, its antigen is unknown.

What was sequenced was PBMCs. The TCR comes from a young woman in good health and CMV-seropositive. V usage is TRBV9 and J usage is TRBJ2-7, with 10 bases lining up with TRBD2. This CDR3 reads CASSPGLADYEQYF. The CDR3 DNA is TGTGCCAGCAGCCCAGGACTAGCGGATTACGAGCAGTACTTC.